Following are 18 T cell receptor beta chains from one sample sequenced in a study of blood T cells in healthy people across ages. It was with a sample-barcoded 5' primer and a J-beta primer mix that a second PCR of about 7 to 12 cycles was run. Using its own MiXCR run on the 5' RACE reads, TCRdb lists one record per CDR3 protein. This repertoire shows about 580,000 distinct CDR3 sequences, about 45% found once; its top ten account for 20% to 25%. The sequenced sample was blood. The receptors originated from an elderly man in good health.

The sample holds one count of this clonotype. The rearrangement joins TRBV10-1 to TRBJ2-3; TRBD1 matches at 7 bases. The V gene's germline CDR1 is WNHNN and CDR2 SYGVQD (reference sequence). CDR3 length equals 9 residues. V lost 10 bases, J lost 14 bases, and 6 bases stayed unmatched. The CDR3, as DNA: TGCGCCAATTCGAGGGACAGGTATTTT. It codes for CANSRDRYF.

This rearrangement joins TRBV7-2 to TRBJ1-3; unclear D gene. The CDR3 is 17 residues long. Germline lookup yields CDR1 SGHTA and CDR2 FQGNSA. The V end was cut by 1 base, the J end by 5 bases, with 18 bases between. CDR3 protein: CASSLGRAGSLRNTIYF. The CDR3 region has the DNA TGTGCCAGCAGCTTAGGGCGTGCGGGGTCACTAAGAAACACCATATATTTT.

The V call is TRBV29-1, the J call TRBJ2-5; 7 positions agree with TRBD1. Per germline, CDR1 SQVTM and CDR2 ANQGSEA. The junction had 18 bases not matched to a gene; V was cut back by 3 bases and J by 11 bases. This CDR3 region has 15 residues. The CDR3 nucleotides read TGCAGCGTTGACGGGTTAAGGGGGCGCGGCAATGAGCAGTACTTC. This encodes CSVDGLRGRGNEQYF. The full variable domain, in which reference TRBV29-1 and TRBJ2-5 provide the parts outside the CDR3, is SAVISQKPSRDICQRGTSLTIQCQVDSQVTMMFWYRQQPGQSLTLIATANQGSEATYESGFVIDKFPISRPNLTFSTLTVSNMSPEDSSIYLCSVDGLRGRGNEQYFGPGTRLLVL.

The V and J genes are TRBV5-1 and TRBJ2-5, with D possibly TRBD1 on 5 matching bases. Looked up from germline, CDR1 is SGHRS and CDR2 is YFSETQ. Trimming pared 0 bases from V and 2 bases from J, leaving 11 bases between. The CDR3 runs 15 residues. This chain's CDR3 is CASSLGGASQETQYF. CDR3 nucleotide sequence: TGCGCCAGCAGCTTGGGTGGGGCCTCACAAGAGACCCAGTACTTC.

The V gene is TRBV3-1, the J gene TRBJ2-2, with 11 bases lining up with TRBD2. Germline loops: CDR1 LGHDT, CDR2 YNNKEL (reference sequence). The length of the CDR3 is 15 residues. With V trimmed by 4 bases and J by 9 bases, 7 bases remained unmatched. Here the CDR3 DNA reads TGTGCCAGCAGCCTAACATCTAGCGGGAGGAGGGAGCTGTTTTTT. Residues: CASSLTSSGRRELFF.

V gene TRBV7-9 combines with J gene TRBJ1-4, with D perhaps TRBD1 (5 bases). The V end was cut by 4 bases, the J end by 5 bases, with 8 bases between. Looked up from germline, CDR1 is SEHNR and CDR2 is FQNEAQ (reference sequence). The CDR3 spans 13 residues. In DNA form, the CDR3 reads TGTGCCAGCAGCTCCGACAGAAATGAAAAACTGTTTTTT. It codes for CASSSDRNEKLFF.

This chain joins TRBV4-1 and TRBJ2-2, with 8 bases matching TRBD2. Germline CDR1 is MGHRA and CDR2 is YSYEKL. The V gene end was trimmed by 0 bases and the J gene end by 5 bases; junction bases not matched to a gene: 5. The CDR3 is made up of 16 amino acids. This CDR3 is CASSQDGGARTGELFF. For the CDR3, the DNA is TGCGCCAGCAGCCAAGACGGGGGGGCGCGTACCGGGGAGCTGTTTTTT.

The rearrangement joins TRBV6-2 or TRBV6-3 to TRBJ2-3, with 11 bases aligning to TRBD2. The CDR3 runs 17 residues. Germline CDR1 is MNHEY and CDR2 is SVGEGT. With 6 bases clipped from V and 3 bases from J, the junction kept 11 bases outside the gene matches. The chain's CDR3 is CASRPSGRRGGTDTQYF. CDR3 DNA sequence: TGTGCCAGCAGACCTAGCGGGAGGAGAGGGGGAACAGATACGCAGTATTTT.

Ten or more counts support this clonotype. The rearrangement joins TRBV6-6 to TRBJ2-7, with TRBD1 matching 10 bases. The CDR3 runs 14 residues. Unmatched junction bases numbered 4, after V lost 2 bases and J lost 6 bases. CDR1 is MNHNY, CDR2 SVGAGI, per germline (reference sequence). The CDR3 protein is CASSYGTGEGEQYF. As DNA, the CDR3 is TGTGCCAGCAGTTACGGGACAGGGGAGGGCGAGCAGTACTTC.

J is TRBJ2-1 and V is TRBV5-5, with TRBD1 matching 10 bases. Germline-derived CDR1 and CDR2 are SGHKS and YYEKEE (reference sequence). After removal of 4 bases from V and 8 bases from J, the junction contained 6 bases not matched to a gene. The CDR3 has 14 residues. The CDR3 DNA reads TGTGCCAGCAGCGGTGACAGGGGGCTGGATGAGCAGTTCTTC. Its translation: CASSGDRGLDEQFF. Complete variable domain (other parts from reference TRBV5-5 and TRBJ2-1): DAGVTQSPTHLIKTRGQQVTLRCSPISGHKSVSWYQQVLGQGPQFIFQYYEKEERGRGNFPDRFSARQFPNYSSELNVNALLLGDSALYLCASSGDRGLDEQFFGPGTRLTVL.

This clonotype was observed a handful of times. The V gene is TRBV12-3 or TRBV12-4, the J gene TRBJ2-7, with TRBD1 identical over 8 bases. CDR3 size: 14 residues. V was pared by 5 bases and J by 5 bases, with 8 bases of the junction left unmatched. This chain's CDR3 is CASSLGQGDDEQYF. The CDR3, as DNA: TGTGCCAGCAGTCTCGGACAGGGAGACGACGAGCAGTACTTC.

This sequence joins TRBV7-9 and TRBJ2-1; perhaps TRBD1 as D (6 bases). Germline values: CDR1 SEHNR, CDR2 FQNEAQ (reference sequence). This CDR3 has 14 amino acids. Trimming shortened V by 5 bases and J by 7 bases, and 15 bases separated the two germline ends. The DNA for the CDR3 is TGTGCCAGCAGCGCCGCACAGGGTGGAAATGAGCAGTTCTTC. It encodes CASSAAQGGNEQFF.

This clonotype was seen more than once but under ten times. V and J are TRBV29-1 and TRBJ2-5, with D perhaps matching TRBD1 (6 bases). Germline V CDR1 and CDR2: SQVTM, ANQGSEA. Trimming pared 7 bases from V and 1 base from J, leaving 19 bases between. The CDR3 totals 15 residues. The CDR3 DNA sequence: TGCAGCGCGCTCGGGCGACAGGCCCTCCAAGAGACCCAGTACTTC. Its translation: CSALGRQALQETQYF.

The V gene is TRBV28, the J gene TRBJ2-5; D is uncertain. CDR3 length: 14 amino acids. Trimming cost V 2 bases and J 3 bases, with 10 bases left between them. CDR1 and CDR2 (germline): MDHEN, SYDVKM. The chain's CDR3 is CASSLAAAEETQYF. CDR3 bases: TGTGCCAGCAGTTTAGCGGCAGCTGAAGAGACCCAGTACTTC. The full variable domain, rest sourced from reference TRBV28 and TRBJ2-5, is DVKVTQSSRYLVKRTGEKVFLECVQDMDHENMFWYRQDPGLGLRLIYFSYDVKMKEKGDIPEGYSVSREKKERFSLILESASTNQTSMYLCASSLAAAEETQYFGPGTRLLVL.

The chain employs TRBV29-1 and TRBJ1-3, with D tentatively TRBD1 (5 bases). The CDR3 is made up of 12 amino acids. Germline V gene sequence: CDR1 SQVTM, CDR2 ANQGSEA. V dropped 7 bases and J dropped 7 bases, with 14 bases sitting between them. The chain's CDR3 is CSADVGGNTIYF. DNA of the CDR3: TGCAGCGCCGACGTCGGGGGGAACACCATATATTTT.

This chain links TRBV18 with TRBJ1-1; 7 bases are a match to TRBD1. CDR1 and CDR2 from the germline V gene are KGHSH and LQKENI. The CDR3 covers 15 residues. Trimming took 6 bases from V and 1 from J; bases not matched to a gene: 8. CDR3 protein: CASSAYGTENTEAFF. In nucleotides, the CDR3 is TGTGCCAGCTCTGCTTATGGGACAGAGAACACTGAAGCTTTCTTT.

The V call is TRBV20-1, the J call TRBJ1-2, with D unresolved. CDR3 length: 12 residues. The V end lost 0 bases, the J end lost 7 bases, and 9 bases lay between the germline ends. Looked up from germline, CDR1 is DFQATT and CDR2 is SNEGSKA (reference sequence). CDR3 sequence: CSARDGRLGYTF. CDR3 nucleotides: TGCAGTGCTAGAGATGGGCGACTTGGCTACACCTTC.

This clonotype was observed a few times. One end of the junction fails to match germline, which may point to a read error. V gene TRBV5-1 combines with J gene TRBJ2-1, with TRBD1 matching over 7 bases. The CDR3 extends over 15 amino acids. Per germline, CDR1 SGHRS and CDR2 YFSETQ. In DNA form, the CDR3 reads TGTGCCAGCAGCCGCCAGGGGGACTCCTACAATGAGCAGTTCTTC. This encodes CASSRQGDSYNEQFF.